This is a list of T cell receptor beta chains from one sample in a study of blood T cell repertoires in COVID-19. Sequenced by immunoSEQ multiplex PCR; TCRdb stores in-frame clones only, minus some. The profile shows roughly 300,000 clones, 86% of them singletons. The sequencing sample was made of PBMCs or T cells enriched from blood (not recorded which). Every receptor here comes from a man younger than 45 who had recovered from COVID-19. The CDR3 runs from the conserved cysteine through the conserved F or W. D genes are given only for firm matches. Only part of the rows carry a size: once, few, many, or a class if the clone is expanded.

j_call,cdr3_length,d_call,clone_size,v_call,cdr3_aa,cdr3_nt
TRBJ2-7,15,TRBD1,NA,TRBV6-5,CASSLQDRGSYEQYF,TGTGCCAGCAGTCTGCAGGACAGGGGTTCCTACGAGCAGTACTTC
TRBJ2-7,14,NA,NA,TRBV14,CASSPGHLLGEQYF,TGTGCCAGCAGCCCTGGACACCTCCTCGGGGAGCAGTACTTC
TRBJ1-2,12,NA,NA,TRBV6-6,CASSPGHLGYTF,TGTGCCAGCAGCCCGGGACATCTTGGCTACACCTTC
TRBJ2-3,16,TRBD2,NA,TRBV5-1,CASSSSLAGGTDTQYF,TGCGCCAGCAGCTCGTCTCTAGCGGGGGGGACAGATACGCAGTATTTT
TRBJ2-5,17,TRBD1,NA,TRBV3-1/TRBV3-2,CASSLPRLGQGSETQYF,TGTGCCAGCAGCCTACCTCGTTTGGGACAGGGATCGGAGACCCAGTACTTC
TRBJ1-1,13,NA,NA,TRBV12-3/TRBV12-4,CASTGQRNTEAFF,TGTGCCAGCACTGGGCAGAGGAACACTGAAGCTTTCTTT
TRBJ1-6,16,TRBD1,few,TRBV5-4,CASSLGGTGYNSPLHF,TGTGCCAGCAGCTTGGGGGGGACAGGGTATAATTCACCCCTCCACTTT
TRBJ2-2,14,NA,once,TRBV24-1,CATSDLRGAGELFF,TGTGCCACCAGTGATTTACGAGGTGCCGGGGAGCTGTTTTTT
TRBJ2-7,15,NA,NA,TRBV2,CASSENWLAGYEQYF,TGTGCCAGCAGTGAGAACTGGCTAGCCGGTTACGAGCAGTACTTC
TRBJ2-1,15,NA,once,TRBV5-5,CASSLGGGAGAPLFF,TGTGCCAGCAGCTTGGGAGGTGGGGCGGGGGCCCCACTATTCTTC
TRBJ2-7,14,NA,NA,TRBV18,CASSPDSLSPEQYF,TGTGCCAGCTCACCGGACTCCCTCTCCCCTGAGCAGTACTTC
TRBJ1-6,15,TRBD1,once,TRBV28,CASSGWTGGNSPLHF,TGTGCCAGCAGTGGGTGGACAGGGGGTAATTCACCCCTCCACTTT
TRBJ1-5,15,TRBD1,NA,TRBV6-5,CASRSDRGRDQPQHF,TGTGCCAGCAGGAGCGACAGGGGCAGGGATCAGCCCCAGCATTTT
TRBJ1-4,13,NA,once,TRBV9,CASSGQLNEKLFF,TGTGCCAGCAGCGGACAGCTTAATGAAAAACTGTTTTTT